The 14 T cell receptor beta chains below were found in one sample sequenced in a study of blood T cell repertoires in COVID-19. Clones were read by immunoSEQ multiplex PCR, and TCRdb kept only the in-frame ones, dropping some. The profile shows under 250,000 clones, approximately 80% of them singletons. Sample: peripheral blood. Receptors were obtained from a human donor in a cohort sampled during active COVID-19.

V is TRBV2 and J is TRBJ1-5; maybe TRBD1 (5 bases). This CDR3 is 16 amino acids long. V was trimmed by 8 bases and J by 1 base, leaving 18 bases between them. The germline CDR1 and CDR2 sequences are SNHLY and FYNNEI. The CDR3 nucleotides are TGTGCCAGCGGGGGGAGGCGCGATTTAAGCAATCAGCCCCAGCATTTT. Translation: CASGGRRDLSNQPQHF.

V gene TRBV2 combines with J gene TRBJ1-1, with 10 bases fitting TRBD1. The V segment lost 4 bases and the J segment 6 bases; nucleotides outside the gene matches: 8. Germline loops: CDR1 SNHLY, CDR2 FYNNEI. CDR3 length: 15 residues. The CDR3 spells CASSGGTGAIAEAFF. The CDR3 DNA follows: TGTGCCAGCAGTGGTGGGACAGGGGCTATCGCTGAAGCTTTCTTT. Filled out from reference TRBV2 and TRBJ1-1, the complete variable domain reads EPEVTQTPSHQVTQMGQEVILRCVPISNHLYFYWYRQILGQKVEFLVSFYNNEISEKSEIFDDQFSVERPDGSNFTLKIRSTKLEDSAMYFCASSGGTGAIAEAFFGQGTRLTVV.

This clone has just one count. The rearrangement uses TRBV6-6 and TRBJ1-1, with D possibly being TRBD1 (5 bases). The CDR3 has 15 residues. V lost 0 bases, J lost 5 bases, and 13 bases lay in between. Germline CDR1 and CDR2: MNHNY and SVGAGI (reference sequence). This CDR3 is CASSYSRQTATEAFF. The CDR3 coding sequence is TGTGCCAGCAGTTACTCAAGACAGACCGCTACTGAAGCTTTCTTT.

The chain has TRBV24-1 and TRBJ1-1, with D perhaps TRBD1 (5 bases). Trimming shortened V by 2 bases and J by 3 bases, and 9 bases separated the two germline ends. The CDR3 is made up of 14 amino acids. CDR1 is KGHDR, CDR2 SFDVKD, per germline. CDR3: CATSDSGGDTEAFF. DNA for the CDR3: TGTGCCACCAGTGATTCGGGGGGAGACACTGAAGCTTTCTTT.

V and J are TRBV3-1 (or the pseudogene TRBV3-2) and TRBJ1-1; no reliable D call. The CDR3 loop spans 15 amino acids. Trimming cost V 5 bases and J 11 bases, with 24 bases left between them. Germline CDR1 and CDR2: LGHDT and YNNKEL (reference sequence). In DNA form, the CDR3 reads TGTGCCAGCAGCAAAAGCCCCTCGGTCGAGGTAGACGCTTTCTTT. It translates to CASSKSPSVEVDAFF.

This clone was detected once. The gene calls are TRBV5-8 and TRBJ1-5, with D possibly matching TRBD1 (5 bases). V lost 4 bases to trimming and J lost 6 bases, with 17 bases between them. CDR1 and CDR2 (germline): SGHTS, YDEGEE. The CDR3 is 15 residues long. The CDR3: CASSLDPGLFQPQHF. CDR3 in DNA: TGTGCCAGCAGCCTTGACCCAGGGCTGTTTCAGCCCCAGCATTTT.

The chain is built from TRBV3-1 (or the pseudogene TRBV3-2) and TRBJ1-3; D uncertain. The CDR3 length is 16 residues. V was cut by 0 bases and J by 2 bases, with 11 bases left in between. Germline CDR1 is LGHDT and CDR2 is YNNKEL (reference sequence). CDR3 region: CASSQDEGLPGNTIYF. Here the CDR3 DNA reads TGTGCCAGCAGCCAAGATGAGGGTTTGCCTGGAAACACCATATATTTT.

The chain carries TRBV23-1 and TRBJ1-2; maybe TRBD1 (5 bases). TRBV23-1 carries the ORF label, with uncertain function. Trimming removed 0 bases from V and 2 bases from J, with 28 bases in between. This CDR3 region has 21 residues. CDR3 in amino acids: CASSQSTSQKVPGGGNYGYTF. The CDR3 region has the DNA TGCGCCAGCAGTCAATCGACCTCTCAAAAGGTTCCCGGGGGGGGGAACTATGGCTACACCTTC.

This clone was found once. The rearrangement uses TRBV2 and TRBJ1-5; TRBD1 matches at 9 bases. Germline loops: CDR1 SNHLY, CDR2 FYNNEI. The CDR3 length is 16 residues. Unmatched junction bases numbered 8, after V lost 6 bases and J lost 2 bases. CDR3 in DNA: TGTGCCAGCAGGACCGGGACAGGGCTGGGCAATCAGCCCCAGCATTTT. Translating it yields CASRTGTGLGNQPQHF.

The gene calls are TRBV5-4 and TRBJ1-3; D is possibly TRBD1 (6 bases). From germline, CDR1 is SGHNT and CDR2 YYREEE (reference sequence). This CDR3 is 18 amino acids long. Trimming pared 5 bases from V and 0 bases from J, leaving 21 bases between. CDR3 sequence: CASSWGGARDTSGNTIYF. The CDR3 DNA is TGTGCCAGCAGTTGGGGGGGGGCTCGGGACACCTCTGGAAACACCATATATTTT.

The V gene is TRBV6-1, the J gene TRBJ1-2, with 10 positions matching TRBD1. Unmatched junction bases numbered 7, after V lost 2 bases and J lost 7 bases. The CDR3 loop spans 15 amino acids. The germline CDR1 and CDR2 sequences are MNHNS and SASEGT. CDR3 DNA sequence: TGTGCCAGCAGTGAACCTACGACAGGGGGCCGTGGCTACACCTTC. Translation: CASSEPTTGGRGYTF.

The chain carries TRBV7-2 and TRBJ2-7, with a possible D match to TRBD2 (6 bases). The V end lost 5 bases, the J end lost 3 bases, and 20 bases lay between the germline ends. CDR3 length equals 16 residues. Germline-derived CDR1 and CDR2 are SGHTA and FQGNSA. The CDR3 here is CASSPGMPGEVYEQYF. Written as DNA, the CDR3 is TGTGCCAGCAGCCCGGGTATGCCGGGAGAAGTCTACGAGCAGTACTTC.

This chain uses TRBV6-2 or TRBV6-3 with TRBJ1-2, with TRBD1 matching 11 bases. CDR1 and CDR2 (germline): MNHEY, SVGEGT. The J segment lost 4 bases and the V segment lost 5 bases, leaving 6 bases of the junction unmatched. The CDR3 has 15 amino acids. CDR3 region: CASSTRTGGSYGYTF. CDR3 DNA sequence: TGTGCCAGCAGTACGCGGACAGGGGGCTCCTATGGCTACACCTTC.

The V call is TRBV5-6, the J call TRBJ2-1, with TRBD1 as a possible D gene (5 bases). Germline lookup yields CDR1 SGHDT and CDR2 YYEEEE. V was shortened by 0 bases and J by 7 bases, with 5 bases between the two germline ends. The CDR3 runs to 12 residues. The CDR3, as DNA: TGTGCCAGCAGCTTGGACAGGAATGAGCAGTTCTTC. Amino acid sequence: CASSLDRNEQFF. Using reference TRBV5-6 and TRBJ2-1 for the parts outside the CDR3, the full variable domain is DAGVTQSPTHLIKTRGQQVTLRCSPKSGHDTVSWYQQALGQGPQFIFQYYEEEERQRGNFPDRFSGHQFPNYSSELNVNALLLGDSALYLCASSLDRNEQFFGPGTRLTVL.